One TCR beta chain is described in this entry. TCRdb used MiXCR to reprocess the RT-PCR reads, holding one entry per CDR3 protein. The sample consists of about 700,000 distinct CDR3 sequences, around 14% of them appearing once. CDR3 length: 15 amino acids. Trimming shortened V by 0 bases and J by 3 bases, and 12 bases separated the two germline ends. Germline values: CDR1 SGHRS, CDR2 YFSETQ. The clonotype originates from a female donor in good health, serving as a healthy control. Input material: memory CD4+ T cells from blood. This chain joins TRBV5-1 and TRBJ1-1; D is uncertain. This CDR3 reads CASSLGVLGYTEAFF. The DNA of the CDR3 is TGCGCCAGCAGCTTGGGTGTCCTGGGGTACACTGAAGCTTTCTTT. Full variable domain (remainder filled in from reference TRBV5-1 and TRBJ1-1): KAGVTQTPRYLIKTRGQQVTLSCSPISGHRSVSWYQQTPGQGLQFLFEYFSETQRNKGNFPGRFSGRQFSNSRSEMNVSTLELGDSALYLCASSLGVLGYTEAFFGQGTRLTVV.